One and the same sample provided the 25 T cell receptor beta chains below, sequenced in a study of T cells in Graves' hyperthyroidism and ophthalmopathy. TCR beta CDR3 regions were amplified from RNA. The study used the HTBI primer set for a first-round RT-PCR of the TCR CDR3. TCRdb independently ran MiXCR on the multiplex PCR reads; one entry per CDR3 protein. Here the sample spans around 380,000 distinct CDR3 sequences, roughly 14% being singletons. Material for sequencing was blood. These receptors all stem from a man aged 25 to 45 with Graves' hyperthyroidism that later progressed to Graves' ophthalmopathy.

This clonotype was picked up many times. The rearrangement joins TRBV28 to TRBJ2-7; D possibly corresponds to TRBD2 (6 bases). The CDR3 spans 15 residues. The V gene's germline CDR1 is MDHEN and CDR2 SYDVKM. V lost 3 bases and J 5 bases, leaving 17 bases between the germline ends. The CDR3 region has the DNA TGTGCCAGCAGTTTGATTCGCGGGAACATCAACGAGCAGTACTTC. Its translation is CASSLIRGNINEQYF. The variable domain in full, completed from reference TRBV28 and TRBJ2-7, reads DVKVTQSSRYLVKRTGEKVFLECVQDMDHENMFWYRQDPGLGLRLIYFSYDVKMKEKGDIPEGYSVSREKKERFSLILESASTNQTSMYLCASSLIRGNINEQYFGPGTRLTVT.

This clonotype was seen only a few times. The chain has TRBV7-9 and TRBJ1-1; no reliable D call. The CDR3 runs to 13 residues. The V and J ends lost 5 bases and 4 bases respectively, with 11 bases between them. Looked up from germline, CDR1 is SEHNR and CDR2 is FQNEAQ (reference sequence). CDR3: CASSRGFITEAFF. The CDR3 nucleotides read TGTGCCAGCAGCCGGGGTTTCATCACTGAAGCTTTCTTT.

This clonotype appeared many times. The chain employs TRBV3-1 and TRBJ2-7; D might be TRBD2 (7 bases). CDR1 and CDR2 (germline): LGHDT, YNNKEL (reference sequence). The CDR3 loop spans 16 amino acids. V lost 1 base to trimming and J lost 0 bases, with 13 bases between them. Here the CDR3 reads CASSQGIRGASYEQYF. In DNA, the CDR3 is TGTGCCAGCAGCCAAGGGATACGGGGGGCCTCCTACGAGCAGTACTTC.

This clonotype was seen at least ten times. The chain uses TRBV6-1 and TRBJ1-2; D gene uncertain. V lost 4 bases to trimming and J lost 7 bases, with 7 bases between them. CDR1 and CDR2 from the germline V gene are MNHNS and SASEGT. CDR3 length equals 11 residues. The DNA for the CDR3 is TGTGCCAGCAGTGCCCTCGGTGGCTACACCTTC. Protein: CASSALGGYTF.

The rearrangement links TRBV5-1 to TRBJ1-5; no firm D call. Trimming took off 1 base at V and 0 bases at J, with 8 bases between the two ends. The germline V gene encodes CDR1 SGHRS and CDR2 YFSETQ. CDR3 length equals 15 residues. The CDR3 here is CASSLHGNSNQPQHF. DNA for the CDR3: TGCGCCAGCAGCTTGCACGGAAATAGCAATCAGCCCCAGCATTTT.

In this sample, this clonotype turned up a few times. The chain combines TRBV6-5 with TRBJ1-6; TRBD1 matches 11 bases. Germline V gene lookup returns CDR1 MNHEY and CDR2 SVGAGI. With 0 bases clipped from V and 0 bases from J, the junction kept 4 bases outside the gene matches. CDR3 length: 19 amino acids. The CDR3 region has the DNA TGTGCCAGCAGTTACTCCGGGACAGGGGGTTCCTCCTATAATTCACCCCTCCACTTT. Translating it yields CASSYSGTGGSSYNSPLHF.

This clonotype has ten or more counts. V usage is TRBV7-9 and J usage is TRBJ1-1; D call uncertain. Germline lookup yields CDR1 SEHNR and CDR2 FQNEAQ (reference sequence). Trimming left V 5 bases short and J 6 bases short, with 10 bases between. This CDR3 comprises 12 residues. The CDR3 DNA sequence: TGTGCCAGCAGCCCCGACAAGTCTGAAGCTTTCTTT. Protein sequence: CASSPDKSEAFF.

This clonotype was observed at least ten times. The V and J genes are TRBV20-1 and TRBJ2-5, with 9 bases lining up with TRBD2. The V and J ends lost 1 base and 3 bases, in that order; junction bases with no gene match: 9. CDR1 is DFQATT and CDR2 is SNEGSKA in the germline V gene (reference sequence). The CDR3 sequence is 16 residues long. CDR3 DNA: TGCAGTGCTAGAGGTAGTAGCGGGGGCGTCAAAGAGACCCAGTACTTC. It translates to CSARGSSGGVKETQYF.

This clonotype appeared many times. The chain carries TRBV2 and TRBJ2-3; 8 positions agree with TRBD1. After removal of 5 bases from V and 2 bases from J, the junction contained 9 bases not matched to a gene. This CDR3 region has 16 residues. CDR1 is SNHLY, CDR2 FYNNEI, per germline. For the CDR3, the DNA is TGTGCCAGCAGTCTACGACAGGGGACGTTCACAGATACGCAGTATTTT. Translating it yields CASSLRQGTFTDTQYF.

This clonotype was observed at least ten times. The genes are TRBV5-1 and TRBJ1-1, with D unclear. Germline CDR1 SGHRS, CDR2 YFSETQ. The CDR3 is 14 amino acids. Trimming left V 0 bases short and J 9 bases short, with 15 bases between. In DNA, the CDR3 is TGCGCCAGCAGCTTGGACGGACCAGCCATGAAAGCTTTCTTT. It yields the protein CASSLDGPAMKAFF.

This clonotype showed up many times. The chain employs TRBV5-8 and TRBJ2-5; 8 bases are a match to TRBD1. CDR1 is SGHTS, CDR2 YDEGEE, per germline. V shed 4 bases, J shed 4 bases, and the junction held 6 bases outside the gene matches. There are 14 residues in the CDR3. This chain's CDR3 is CASSQQGAVETQYF. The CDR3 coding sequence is TGTGCCAGCAGCCAGCAGGGGGCTGTAGAGACCCAGTACTTC.

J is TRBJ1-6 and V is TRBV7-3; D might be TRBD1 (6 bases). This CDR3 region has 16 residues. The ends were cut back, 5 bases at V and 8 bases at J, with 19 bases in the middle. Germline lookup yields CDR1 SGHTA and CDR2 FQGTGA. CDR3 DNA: TGTGCCAGCAGCACTTATTCAGGGGAGAGAGATTCACCCCTCCACTTT. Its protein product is CASSTYSGERDSPLHF.

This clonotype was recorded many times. The CDR3 sequence: CAWNSPGNTIYF. The DNA for the CDR3 is TGTGCCTGGAACTCTCCAGGAAACACCATATATTTT. The chain recombines TRBV30 with TRBJ1-3; D not certain. The length of the CDR3 is 12 residues. V gave up 4 bases and J gave up 4 bases, with 8 bases separating them. CDR1 is GTSNPN, CDR2 SVGIG, per germline (reference sequence).

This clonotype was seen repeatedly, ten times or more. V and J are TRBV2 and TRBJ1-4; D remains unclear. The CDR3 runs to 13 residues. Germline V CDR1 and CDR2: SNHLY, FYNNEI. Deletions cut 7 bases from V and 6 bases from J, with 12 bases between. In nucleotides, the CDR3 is TGTGCCAGCAACCTCCTCCGGGATGAAAAACTGTTTTTT. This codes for CASNLLRDEKLFF.

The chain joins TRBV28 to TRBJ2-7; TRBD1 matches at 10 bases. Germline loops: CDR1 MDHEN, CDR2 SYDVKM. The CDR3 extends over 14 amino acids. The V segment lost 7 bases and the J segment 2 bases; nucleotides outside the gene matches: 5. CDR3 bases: TGTGCCAGCATACCGGGACAGGGGACCTACGAGCAGTACTTC. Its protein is CASIPGQGTYEQYF.

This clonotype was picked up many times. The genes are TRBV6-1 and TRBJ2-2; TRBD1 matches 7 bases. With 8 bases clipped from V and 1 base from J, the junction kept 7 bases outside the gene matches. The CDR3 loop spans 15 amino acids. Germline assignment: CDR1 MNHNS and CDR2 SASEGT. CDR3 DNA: TGTGCCAGCCGAGACGCAGGGGGGAACACCGGGGAGCTGTTTTTT. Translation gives CASRDAGGNTGELFF.

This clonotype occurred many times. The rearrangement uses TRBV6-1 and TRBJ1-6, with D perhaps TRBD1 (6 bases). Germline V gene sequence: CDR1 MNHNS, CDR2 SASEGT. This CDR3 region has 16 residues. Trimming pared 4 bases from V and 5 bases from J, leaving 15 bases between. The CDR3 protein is CASSALSGGHNSPLHF. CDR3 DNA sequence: TGTGCCAGCAGTGCCCTGTCTGGGGGGCATAATTCACCCCTCCACTTT.

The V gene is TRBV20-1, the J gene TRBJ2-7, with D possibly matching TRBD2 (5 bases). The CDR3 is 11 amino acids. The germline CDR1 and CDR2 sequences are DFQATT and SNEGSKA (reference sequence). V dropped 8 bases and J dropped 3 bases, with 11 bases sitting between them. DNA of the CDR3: TGCAGTCGGGAACAGCACTACGAGCAGTACTTC. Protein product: CSREQHYEQYF.

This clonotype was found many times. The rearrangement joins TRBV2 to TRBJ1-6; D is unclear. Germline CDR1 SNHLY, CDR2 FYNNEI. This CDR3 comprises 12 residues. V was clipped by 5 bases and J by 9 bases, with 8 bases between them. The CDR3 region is CASSTVGSPLHF. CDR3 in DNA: TGTGCCAGCAGTACTGTGGGTTCACCCCTCCACTTT.

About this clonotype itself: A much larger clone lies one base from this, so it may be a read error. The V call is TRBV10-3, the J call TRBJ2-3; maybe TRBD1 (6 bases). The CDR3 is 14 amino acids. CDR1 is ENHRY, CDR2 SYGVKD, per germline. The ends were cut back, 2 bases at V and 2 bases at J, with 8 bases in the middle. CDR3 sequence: CAISERTDTDTQYF. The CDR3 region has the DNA TGTGCCATCAGTGAGCGGACAGACACAGATACGCAGTATTTT.

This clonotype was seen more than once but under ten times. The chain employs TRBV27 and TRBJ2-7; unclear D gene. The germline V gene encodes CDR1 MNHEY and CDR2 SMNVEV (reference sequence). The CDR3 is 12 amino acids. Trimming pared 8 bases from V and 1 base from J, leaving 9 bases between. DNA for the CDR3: TGTGCCAGCGCGGCAGTTTCCTACGAGCAGTACTTC. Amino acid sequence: CASAAVSYEQYF.

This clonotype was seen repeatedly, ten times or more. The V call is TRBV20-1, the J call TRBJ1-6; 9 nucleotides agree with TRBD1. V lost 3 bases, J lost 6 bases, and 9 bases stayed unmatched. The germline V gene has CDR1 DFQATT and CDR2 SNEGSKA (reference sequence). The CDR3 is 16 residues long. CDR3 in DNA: TGCAGTGCTAGTCCCGGGACAGGGAACGGTAATTCACCCCTCCACTTT. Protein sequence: CSASPGTGNGNSPLHF.

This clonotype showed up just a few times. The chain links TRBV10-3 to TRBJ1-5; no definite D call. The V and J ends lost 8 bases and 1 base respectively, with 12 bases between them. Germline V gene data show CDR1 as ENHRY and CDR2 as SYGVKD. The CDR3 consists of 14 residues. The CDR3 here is CAICEGASNQPQHF. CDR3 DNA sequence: TGTGCCATCTGCGAGGGAGCGAGCAATCAGCCCCAGCATTTT.

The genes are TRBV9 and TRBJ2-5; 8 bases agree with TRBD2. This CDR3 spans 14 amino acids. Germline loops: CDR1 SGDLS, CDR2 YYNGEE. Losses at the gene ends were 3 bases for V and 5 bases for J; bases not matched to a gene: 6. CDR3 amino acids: CASSAGGAGETQYF. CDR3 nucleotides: TGTGCCAGCAGCGCCGGGGGGGCCGGGGAGACCCAGTACTTC.

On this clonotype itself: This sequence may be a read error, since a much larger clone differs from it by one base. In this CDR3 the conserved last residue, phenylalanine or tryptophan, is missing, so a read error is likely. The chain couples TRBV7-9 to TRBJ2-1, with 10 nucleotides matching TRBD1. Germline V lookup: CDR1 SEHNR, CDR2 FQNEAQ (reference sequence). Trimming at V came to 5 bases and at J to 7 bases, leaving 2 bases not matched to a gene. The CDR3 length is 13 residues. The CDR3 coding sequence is TGTGCCAGCAGCGGGACAGGGGTGAATGAGCAGTTCCTC. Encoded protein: CASSGTGVNEQFL.